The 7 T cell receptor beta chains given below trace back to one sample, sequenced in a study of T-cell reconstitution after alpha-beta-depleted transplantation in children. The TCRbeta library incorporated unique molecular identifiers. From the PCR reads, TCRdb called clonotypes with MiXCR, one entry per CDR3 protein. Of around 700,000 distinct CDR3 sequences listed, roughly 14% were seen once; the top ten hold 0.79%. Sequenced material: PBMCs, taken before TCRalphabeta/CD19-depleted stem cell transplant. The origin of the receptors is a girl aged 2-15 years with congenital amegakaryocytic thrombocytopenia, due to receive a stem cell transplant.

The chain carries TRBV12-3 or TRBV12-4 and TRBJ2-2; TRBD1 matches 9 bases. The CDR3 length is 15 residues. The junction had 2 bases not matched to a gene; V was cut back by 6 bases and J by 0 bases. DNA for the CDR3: TGTGCCAGCAGACAGGGGGCCGCGAACACCGGGGAGCTGTTTTTT. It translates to CASRQGAANTGELFF.

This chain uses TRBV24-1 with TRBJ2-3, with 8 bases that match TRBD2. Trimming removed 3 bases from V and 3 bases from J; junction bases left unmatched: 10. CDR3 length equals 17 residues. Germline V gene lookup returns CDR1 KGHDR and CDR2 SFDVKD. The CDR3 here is CATSDVVGGGSTDTQYF. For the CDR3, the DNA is TGTGCCACCAGTGATGTTGTCGGCGGGGGGTCGACAGATACGCAGTATTTT.

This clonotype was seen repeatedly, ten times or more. The CDR3 loop reads CASSQDTQETQYF. In DNA, the CDR3 is TGTGCCAGCAGTCAGGACACCCAAGAGACCCAGTACTTC. V usage is TRBV27 and J usage is TRBJ2-5, with D possibly being TRBD1 (5 bases). The CDR3 runs 13 residues. CDR1 and CDR2 (germline): MNHEY, SMNVEV (reference sequence). The germline V and J ends were trimmed by 5 bases and 1 base, with 8 bases remaining between them.

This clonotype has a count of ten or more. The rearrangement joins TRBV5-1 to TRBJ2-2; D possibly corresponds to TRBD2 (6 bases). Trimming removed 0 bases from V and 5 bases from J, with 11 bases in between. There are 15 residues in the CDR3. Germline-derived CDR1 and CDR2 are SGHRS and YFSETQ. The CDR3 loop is CASSLEGGRTGELFF. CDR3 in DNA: TGCGCCAGCAGCTTGGAGGGAGGTCGTACCGGGGAGCTGTTTTTT.

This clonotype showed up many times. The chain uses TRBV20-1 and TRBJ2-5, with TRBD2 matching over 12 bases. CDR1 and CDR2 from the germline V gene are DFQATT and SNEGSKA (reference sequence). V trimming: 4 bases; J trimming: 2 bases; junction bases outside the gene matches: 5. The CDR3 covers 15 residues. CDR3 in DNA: TGCAGTGCTATACTAGCGGGAGGTCGACAAGAGACCCAGTACTTC. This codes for CSAILAGGRQETQYF.

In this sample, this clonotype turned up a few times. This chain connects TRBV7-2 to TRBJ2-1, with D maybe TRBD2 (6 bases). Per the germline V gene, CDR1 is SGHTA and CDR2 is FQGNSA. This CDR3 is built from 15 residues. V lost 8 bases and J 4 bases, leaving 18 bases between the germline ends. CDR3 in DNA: TGTGCCAGCCGCCCTCGGGATAGCGGTTACAATGAGCAGTTCTTC. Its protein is CASRPRDSGYNEQFF.

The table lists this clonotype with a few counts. The CDR3 DNA reads as TGTGCCAGCAGTCCACTAGCGGGAGGGAGTAATGAGCAGTTCTTC. As protein: CASSPLAGGSNEQFF. The V call is TRBV12-3 or TRBV12-4, the J call TRBJ2-1, with TRBD2 matching over 13 bases. CDR3 length: 15 amino acids. V was clipped by 5 bases and J by 7 bases; unmatched bases: 5.